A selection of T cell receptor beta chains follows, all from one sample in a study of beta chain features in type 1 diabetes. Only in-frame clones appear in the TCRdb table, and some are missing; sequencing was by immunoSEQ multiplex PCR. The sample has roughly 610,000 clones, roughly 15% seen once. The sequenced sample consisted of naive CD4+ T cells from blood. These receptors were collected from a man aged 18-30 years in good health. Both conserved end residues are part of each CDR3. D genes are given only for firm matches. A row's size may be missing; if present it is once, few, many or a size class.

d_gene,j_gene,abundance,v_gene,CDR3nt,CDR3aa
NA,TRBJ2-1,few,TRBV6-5,TGTGCCAGCAACAGGGATTCAAGCTCCTACAATGAGCAGTTCTTC,CASNRDSSSYNEQFF
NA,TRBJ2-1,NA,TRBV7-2,TGTGCCAGCAGCTTAGCCGGGAGCTCCTACAATGAGCAGTTCTTC,CASSLAGSSYNEQFF
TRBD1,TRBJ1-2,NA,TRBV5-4,TGTGCCAGCAGCTTTGGACAGGCCTATGGCTACACCTTC,CASSFGQAYGYTF
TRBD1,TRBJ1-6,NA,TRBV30,TGTGCCTGGAGTCAGGGACAGGGAAATTCACCCCTCCACTTT,CAWSQGQGNSPLHF
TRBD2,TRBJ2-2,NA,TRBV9,TGTGCCAGCAGCGTAGTCGGGACTACGTACGGGGAGCTGTTTTTT,CASSVVGTTYGELFF
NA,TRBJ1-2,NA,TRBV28,TGTGCCAGCAGTTTCCACAGGTCCGGGGGTGGCTACACCTTC,CASSFHRSGGGYTF
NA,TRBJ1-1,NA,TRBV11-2,TGTGCCAGCAGCCTAGTAGGTTTAACTGAAGCTTTCTTT,CASSLVGLTEAFF
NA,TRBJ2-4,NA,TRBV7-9,TGTGCCAGCAGCTTATGGGGGGTTGTGGAAACCAAAAACATTCAGTACTTC,CASSLWGVVETKNIQYF
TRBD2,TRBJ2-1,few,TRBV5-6,TGTGCCAGCAGCTTGGGCCTAGCGGGAGGGGTCAATGAGCAGTTCTTC,CASSLGLAGGVNEQFF
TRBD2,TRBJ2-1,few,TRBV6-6,TGTGCCAGCAGCCCGACTAGCGGGGGTTACAATGAGCAGTTCTTC,CASSPTSGGYNEQFF
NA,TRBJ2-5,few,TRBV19,TGTGCCAGTAGTATTTCAGGGATACAAGAGACCCAGTACTTC,CASSISGIQETQYF
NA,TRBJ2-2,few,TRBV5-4,TGTGCCAGCAGCTTGGGGGGCACCGGGGAGCTGTTTTTT,CASSLGGTGELFF
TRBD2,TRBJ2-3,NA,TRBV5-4,TGTGCCAGCAGCGCTACTAGCGGGGGGGCAGATACGCAGTATTTT,CASSATSGGADTQYF
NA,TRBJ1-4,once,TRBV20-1,TGCAGTGCTAGAGCCAATGAAAAACTGTTTTTT,CSARANEKLFF
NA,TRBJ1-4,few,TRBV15,TGTGCCACCAGCAGAGATCTGAGGTCGGTCGCAACTAATGAAAAACTGTTTTTT,CATSRDLRSVATNEKLFF
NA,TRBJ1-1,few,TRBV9,TGTGCCAGCAGCGTAGCTGACAGGCCCCCAGCTTTCTTT,CASSVADRPPAFF
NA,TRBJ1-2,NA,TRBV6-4,TGTGCCAGCAGTGGGACAGTGGGCTATGGCTACACCTTC,CASSGTVGYGYTF
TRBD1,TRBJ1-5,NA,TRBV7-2,TGTGCCAGCGCGGGACAGGGGGCCCTTAGCAATCAGCCCCAGCATTTT,CASAGQGALSNQPQHF
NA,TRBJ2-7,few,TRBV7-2,TGTGCCAGCAGCTTACGAGCCGAGCAGTACTTC,CASSLRAEQYF
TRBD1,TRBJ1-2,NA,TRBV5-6,TGTGCCAGCAGCTCCCCCATCAGGGGGCGGCGGGATGGCTACACCTTC,CASSSPIRGRRDGYTF
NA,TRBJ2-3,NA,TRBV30,TGTGCCTGGAGTGTACCCGGAGGTGCTAGCACAGATACGCAGTATTTT,CAWSVPGGASTDTQYF
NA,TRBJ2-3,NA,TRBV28,TGTGCCAGCACAGGGTTTGTTACGCAGTATTTT,CASTGFVTQYF
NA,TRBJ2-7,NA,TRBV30,TGTGCCTGGAGTGTACAAGTGTACGAGCAGTACTTC,CAWSVQVYEQYF
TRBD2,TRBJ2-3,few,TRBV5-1,TGCGCCAGCAGCTTTCCCGGGACTAGCGGGGAACCCCGGAGGAATTTT,CASSFPGTSGEPRRNF
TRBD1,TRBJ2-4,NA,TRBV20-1,TGCAGTGCCTCCTCCTGGGACAGTCAGTACTTC,CSASSWDSQYF
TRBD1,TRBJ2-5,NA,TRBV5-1,TGCGCCAGCAGCTCGCGGACAGGGGGCGTTGAGACCCAGTACTTC,CASSSRTGGVETQYF
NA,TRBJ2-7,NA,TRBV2,TGTGCCAGCAGTTATCCACAGGGAGGATACGAGCAGTACTTC,CASSYPQGGYEQYF
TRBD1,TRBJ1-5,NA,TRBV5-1,TGCGCCAGCAGCCTTACAGGGGGCGGGGGTCAGCCCCAGCATTTT,CASSLTGGGGQPQHF
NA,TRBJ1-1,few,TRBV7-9,TGTGCCAGCAGCTTAGCGGAGAACACTGAAGCTTTCTTT,CASSLAENTEAFF
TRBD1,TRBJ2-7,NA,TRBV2,TGTGCCAGTAACCGGGACAGGTCCTACGAGCAGTACTTC,CASNRDRSYEQYF
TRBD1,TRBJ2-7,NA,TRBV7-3,TGTGCCAGCAGCACTGGTGGACAGGGAGGCGGCGAGCAGTACTTC,CASSTGGQGGGEQYF
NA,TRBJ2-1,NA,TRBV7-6,TGTGCCAGCAGCCCTCTCGCCGGGATTAATGAGCAGTTCTTC,CASSPLAGINEQFF
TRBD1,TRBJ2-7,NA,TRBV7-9,TGTGCCAGCAGCTTAGCGCGGACAGGGGCTCAAGAGCAGTACTTC,CASSLARTGAQEQYF
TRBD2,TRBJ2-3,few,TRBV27,TGTGCCAGCAGTTTGGGGCTAGCGGGAGTACCGCCTATGAGGGATACGCAGTATTTT,CASSLGLAGVPPMRDTQYF
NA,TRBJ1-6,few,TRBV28,TGTGCCAGCAGCAAGACCTGGGGCAGGGGCCCTTCACCCCTCCACTTT,CASSKTWGRGPSPLHF
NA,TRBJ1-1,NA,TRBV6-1,TGTGCCAGCAGTGAACGAGGGATCATGAACACTGAAGCTTTCTTT,CASSERGIMNTEAFF
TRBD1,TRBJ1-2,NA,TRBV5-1,TGCGCCAGCAGCTTGCAGACAGGGGGCGGAAGGAGCTATGGCTACACCTTC,CASSLQTGGGRSYGYTF
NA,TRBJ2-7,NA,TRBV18,TGTGCCAGCTCACCAATTCTGGGGCGTAGCTCCTACGAGCAGTACTTC,CASSPILGRSSYEQYF
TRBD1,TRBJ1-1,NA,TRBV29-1,TGCAGCGGACAGGGGCCCCTTGAAGCTTTCTTT,CSGQGPLEAFF
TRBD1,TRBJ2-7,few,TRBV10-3,TGTGCCATCAGTGATTACAGGGGGCCCTACGAGCAGTACTTC,CAISDYRGPYEQYF
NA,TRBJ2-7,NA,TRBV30,TGTGCCTGGAGTGTGGCTGGGGGCCCTTCCTACGAGCAGTACTTC,CAWSVAGGPSYEQYF
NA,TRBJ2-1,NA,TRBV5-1,TGCGCCAGCAGCCCTGGACGGGGTGATGAGCAGTTCTTC,CASSPGRGDEQFF
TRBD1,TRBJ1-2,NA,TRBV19,TGTGCCAGTAGTATACCCGGGACAGGCGACAAATCCTATGGCTACACCTTC,CASSIPGTGDKSYGYTF
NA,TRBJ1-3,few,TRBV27,TGTGCCAGCAGTTTATCATTTCCGGGGTCTGGAAACACCATATATTTT,CASSLSFPGSGNTIYF
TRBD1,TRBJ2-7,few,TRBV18,TGTGCCAGCTCAAGGGCAGGGGGCGCCTACGAGCAGTACTTC,CASSRAGGAYEQYF
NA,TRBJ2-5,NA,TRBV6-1,TGTGCCAGCAGAGGCCTCCGGTTGGAGACCCAGTACTTC,CASRGLRLETQYF
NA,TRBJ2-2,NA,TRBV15,TGTGCCACCAGCAGAGATCGTTGGGCCGGGGAGCTGTTTTTT,CATSRDRWAGELFF
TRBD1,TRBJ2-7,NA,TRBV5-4,TGTGCCAGCAGCTTGTTGGAGACAGGGGGTTACGAGCAGTACTTC,CASSLLETGGYEQYF
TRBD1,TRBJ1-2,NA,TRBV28,TGTGCCAGCAGGGCACAGGGGGTGTCTGGCTACACCTTC,CASRAQGVSGYTF